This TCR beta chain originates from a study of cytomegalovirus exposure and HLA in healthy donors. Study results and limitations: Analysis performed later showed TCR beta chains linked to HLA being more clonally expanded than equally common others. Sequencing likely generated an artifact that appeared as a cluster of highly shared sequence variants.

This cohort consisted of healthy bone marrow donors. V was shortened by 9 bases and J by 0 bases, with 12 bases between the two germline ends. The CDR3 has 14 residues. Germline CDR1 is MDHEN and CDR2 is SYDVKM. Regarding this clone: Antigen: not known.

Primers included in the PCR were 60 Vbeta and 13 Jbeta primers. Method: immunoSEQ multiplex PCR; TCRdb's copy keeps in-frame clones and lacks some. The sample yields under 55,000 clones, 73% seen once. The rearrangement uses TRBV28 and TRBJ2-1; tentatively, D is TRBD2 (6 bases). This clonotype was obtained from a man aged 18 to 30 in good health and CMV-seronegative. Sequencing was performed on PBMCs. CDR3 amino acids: CASRGLSSYNEQFF. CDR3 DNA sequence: TGTGCCAGTCGGGGACTTAGCTCCTACAATGAGCAGTTCTTC.